One T cell receptor beta chain is described in this entry. This entry is derived from a study of CD8 T cells in Susac syndrome. Reverse transcription of 0.5 to 1 ug RNA was performed with random hexamers. TCRdb redid the calling of the immunoSEQ multiplex PCR reads with MiXCR, one entry per CDR3 protein. The table includes around 150,000 distinct CDR3 sequences, approximately 95% detected once. Germline CDR1 LNHNV, CDR2 YYDKDF (reference sequence). There are 14 residues in the CDR3. The germline V and J ends were trimmed by 1 base and 12 bases, with 15 bases remaining between them. It was healthy donors who served as the controls, matched for age and sex.

This chain uses TRBV15 with TRBJ1-4; tentative D call: TRBD1 (6 bases). The sequenced sample consisted of CD8+ T cells from PBMCs. This receptor was taken from a human donor in good health. CDR3 amino acids: CATSRARDTKELFF. CDR3 in DNA: TGTGCCACCAGCAGAGCTAGGGACACGAAAGAACTGTTTTTT.